These 12 T cell receptor beta chains share one sample of origin, sequenced in a study of OX40 agonist ivuxolimab in advanced cancers. The library was made by the immunoSEQ multiplex PCR assay. TCRdb mirrors the immuneACCESS table, restricted to in-frame sequences. Some clones are absent from its copies; in checked studies, under half trace to an unresolved V gene, and the reason for the others is unknown. The sample table holds about 82,000 clones, of which more than 80% were seen once. The ten largest make up 2% to 3% of the sample. The sample here was CD4+ or CD8+ T cells sorted from blood, taken in a trial of the OX40 agonist ivuxolimab. These receptor sequences come from an adult with an advanced solid tumor such as melanoma, head and neck, liver or kidney cancer.

This clone was detected only once. The V and J genes are TRBV28 and TRBJ1-1, with TRBD1 as a possible D gene (5 bases). The germline CDR1 and CDR2 sequences are MDHEN and SYDVKM. The CDR3 length is 15 residues. V was shortened by 6 bases and J by 7 bases, with 21 bases between the two germline ends. The CDR3 DNA follows: TGTGCCAGCAGCCAGGTTTACGGGGGTGTTGGTGAAGCTTTCTTT. As protein: CASSQVYGGVGEAFF.

The CDR3 DNA follows: TGCGCCAGCAGCTTAGAAGGGGATTATGGCTACACCTTC. Amino acid sequence: CASSLEGDYGYTF. This chain links TRBV5-1 with TRBJ1-2; a weak D match, TRBD1 (5 bases). Germline V gene sequence: CDR1 SGHRS, CDR2 YFSETQ. Trimming pared 2 bases from V and 5 bases from J, leaving 10 bases between. CDR3 length equals 13 residues.

The V call is TRBV30, the J call TRBJ2-1; no clear D gene. Germline V CDR1 and CDR2: GTSNPN, SVGIG (reference sequence). This CDR3 spans 13 amino acids. V was pared by 1 base and J by 3 bases, with 7 bases between. The CDR3 nucleotides read TGTGCCTGGAGTGATGGCCACTACAATGAGCAGTTCTTC. Translated, it gives CAWSDGHYNEQFF.

V usage is TRBV7-2 and J usage is TRBJ2-7; a weak D match, TRBD2 (6 bases). The germline gives CDR1 SGHTA, CDR2 FQGNSA. Trimming removed 5 bases from V and 6 bases from J, with 17 bases in between. The CDR3 has 14 residues. As DNA, the CDR3 is TGTGCCAGCAGCCCTCAGTGGGACGGGGGCGAGCAGTACTTC. It is translated as CASSPQWDGGEQYF.

This clone was observed once. V is TRBV5-4 and J is TRBJ2-5; 10 bases are shared with TRBD1. From germline, CDR1 is SGHNT and CDR2 YYREEE (reference sequence). After removal of 4 bases from V and 5 bases from J, the junction contained 8 bases not matched to a gene. The CDR3 extends over 15 amino acids. Here the CDR3 reads CASSPNGGQGETQYF. The CDR3 DNA is TGTGCCAGCAGCCCTAACGGGGGACAGGGGGAGACCCAGTACTTC.

This chain uses TRBV2 with TRBJ2-5; D is ambiguous. Germline V gene data show CDR1 as SNHLY and CDR2 as FYNNEI. The CDR3 loop spans 13 amino acids. Trimming left V 0 bases short and J 7 bases short, with 9 bases between. The CDR3 DNA sequence: TGTGCCAGCAGTGAAGCGCTCTATCGGACCCAGTACTTC. It encodes CASSEALYRTQYF. The complete variable domain, with remaining parts taken from reference TRBV2 and TRBJ2-5, reads EPEVTQTPSHQVTQMGQEVILRCVPISNHLYFYWYRQILGQKVEFLVSFYNNEISEKSEIFDDQFSVERPDGSNFTLKIRSTKLEDSAMYFCASSEALYRTQYFGPGTRLLVL.

For the CDR3, the DNA is TGCGCCAGCAGCTTGGGAAATGAGGGAGCACCCCTCCACTTT. Its translation: CASSLGNEGAPLHF. The chain uses TRBV5-1 and TRBJ1-6; D gene unclear. Germline lookup yields CDR1 SGHRS and CDR2 YFSETQ. The CDR3 contains 14 residues. Trimming took 0 bases from V and 11 from J, leaving 12 bases between them.

J is TRBJ2-1 and V is TRBV14; no definite D call. Germline V gives CDR1 SGHDN, CDR2 FVKESK. V lost 3 bases to trimming and J lost 6 bases, with 9 bases between them. The CDR3 is 13 residues long. The CDR3 DNA follows: TGTGCCAGCAGCCAGGGTCTGGGCAATGAGCAGTTCTTC. This sequence encodes CASSQGLGNEQFF.

This sequence joins TRBV2 and TRBJ2-5, with 13 nucleotides matching TRBD2. CDR1 SNHLY and CDR2 FYNNEI come from the germline V gene. This CDR3 has 16 amino acids. V gave up 1 base and J gave up 1 base; unmatched junction bases: 0. DNA of the CDR3: TGTGCCAGCAGTGAAGGGACTAGCGGGGGCCAAGAGACCCAGTACTTC. Amino acid sequence: CASSEGTSGGQETQYF.

The chain joins TRBV19 to TRBJ1-5; D is unclear. Trimming pared 2 bases from V and 11 bases from J, leaving 13 bases between. The CDR3 contains 13 residues. Germline V gene sequence: CDR1 LNHDA, CDR2 SQIVND (reference sequence). Written as DNA, the CDR3 is TGTGCCAGTAGTATAAACGGAGGGTTTGCCCAGCATTTT. It yields the protein CASSINGGFAQHF.

This chain joins TRBV27 and TRBJ2-1; perhaps TRBD1 as D (5 bases). This CDR3 has 15 residues. The V and J ends lost 6 bases and 3 bases respectively, with 15 bases between them. Germline V gives CDR1 MNHEY, CDR2 SMNVEV (reference sequence). The CDR3 loop is CASSYTGSNYNEQFF. In DNA, the CDR3 is TGTGCCAGCAGCTATACAGGATCCAACTACAATGAGCAGTTCTTC.

V and J are TRBV29-1 and TRBJ2-5; D gene unclear. This CDR3 region has 12 residues. The V gene's germline CDR1 is SQVTM and CDR2 ANQGSEA. The ends were cut back, 3 bases at V and 5 bases at J, with 10 bases in the middle. The CDR3 protein is CSVEANRETQYF. The CDR3 coding sequence is TGCAGCGTTGAGGCAAATCGGGAGACCCAGTACTTC.